The entry that follows covers one T cell receptor beta chain sequence. CDR3 length: 16 residues. With 8 bases removed from V and 0 bases from J, the gap between germline ends came to 17 bases. CDR1 and CDR2 from the germline V gene are SNHLY and FYNNEI. This specimen comes from a study of blood T cell repertoires in COVID-19. The table came from immunoSEQ multiplex PCR; TCRdb's copy has only in-frame clones and leaves some out. The data show about 350,000 clones, about 89% seen once. Individuals drawn from under 30 US areas were roughly 18 to 100 years old. The gene calls are TRBV2 and TRBJ1-5; maybe TRBD1 (6 bases). The sequence was obtained from a woman aged 25 to 39 who had recovered from COVID-19. Sequences were obtained from PBMCs or T cells enriched from blood (not recorded which). The CDR3, as DNA: TGTGCCAGCCGGGGGGACATAACCTATAGCAATCAGCCCCAGCATTTT. It specifies CASRGDITYSNQPQHF.